This T cell receptor (beta chain) was identified during a study of T-cell memory formation after mild COVID-19. This clonotype showed up just a few times. V was clipped by 8 bases and J by 0 bases, with 8 bases between them. The CDR3 extends over 12 amino acids. The germline V gene encodes CDR1 GTSNPN and CDR2 SVGIG (reference sequence). TCRdb fed the 5' RACE reads into MiXCR, producing one record per CDR3 protein. The table shows about 400,000 distinct CDR3 sequences, with approximately 15% occurring only once. The sample comprised PBMCs or a T cell subset sorted from them (not recorded which). The chain is built from TRBV30 and TRBJ2-1; D may be TRBD1 or TRBD2 (5 bases each). The receptor comes from a man aged 18-30 years who had mild COVID-19 (a few samples of this study predate the infection). Cell type and time point are not known. CDR3 region: CARGGSYNEQFF. For the CDR3, the DNA is TGTGCCCGGGGCGGCTCCTACAATGAGCAGTTCTTC.